The 4 T cell receptor beta chains below come from one sample, sequenced in a study of control samples from healthy donors and cancer patients. Only in-frame clones appear in the TCRdb table, and some are missing; sequencing was by immunoSEQ multiplex PCR. The repertoire holds about 110,000 clones, approximately 91% seen once, with almost 8% in the top ten. The sample consisted of blood. All receptors come from a woman younger than 35 in good health.

The chain links TRBV20-1 to TRBJ1-1; no firm D call. The CDR3 is 13 amino acids. CDR1 is DFQATT and CDR2 is SNEGSKA in the germline V gene (reference sequence). Between the trimmed V and J ends, which lost 3 bases and 0 bases, there was a span of 8 bases. Here the CDR3 reads CSASPSMNTEAFF. For the CDR3, the DNA is TGCAGTGCTAGTCCCTCCATGAACACTGAAGCTTTCTTT.

Written as DNA, the CDR3 is TGTGCCAGCAGTTTAGGGAAATTGTTGGATACGCAGTATTTT. Its translation is CASSLGKLLDTQYF. The gene calls are TRBV28 and TRBJ2-3; D gene ambiguous. V lost 2 bases and J lost 6, with 12 bases in between. Per the germline V gene, CDR1 is MDHEN and CDR2 is SYDVKM. The CDR3 sequence is 14 residues long.

This sequence joins TRBV7-3 and TRBJ2-3, with D tentatively TRBD1 (5 bases). There are 14 residues in the CDR3. V was clipped by 0 bases and J by 6 bases, with 10 bases between them. Germline assignment: CDR1 SGHTA and CDR2 FQGTGA. CDR3 protein: CASSLTGPRDTQYF. The CDR3 DNA reads TGTGCCAGCAGCTTAACGGGGCCTAGGGATACGCAGTATTTT.

In this sample, this clone turned up once. The chain has TRBV19 and TRBJ1-1; D is unresolved. Germline CDR1 is LNHDA and CDR2 is SQIVND (reference sequence). Trimming removed 1 base at V and 0 bases at J, with 0 bases between. The CDR3 is made up of 12 amino acids. CDR3 sequence reads: CASSIVNTEAFF. The CDR3 region has the DNA TGTGCCAGTAGTATAGTGAACACTGAAGCTTTCTTT.